The clone carrying this T cell receptor beta chain was seen more than once but under ten times. The antigen remains unidentified. The CDR3 spans 15 residues. The V segment lost 4 bases and the J segment 5 bases; nucleotides outside the gene matches: 5. A J-beta primer mix and a sample-barcoded 5' primer were used in a second PCR of roughly 6 to 12 cycles. TCRdb processed the 5' RACE reads anew with MiXCR; each CDR3 protein has one entry. The top ten clones hold 15% to 20% of a sample with more than 500,000 distinct CDR3 sequences, approximately 27% of them seen once. The record originates from a study of blood T cells in healthy people across ages. Study-level results: Conclusively comparing naive with antigen-experienced cells was impossible with unsorted PBMCs.

V usage is TRBV12-3 or TRBV12-4 and J usage is TRBJ2-5, with 12 bases fitting TRBD1. This sequence originates from a woman aged 65 to 85 in good health. The specimen sequenced was blood. The CDR3 sequence is CASSSGTGGAETQYF. The CDR3 DNA reads TGTGCCAGCAGTTCCGGGACAGGGGGCGCGGAGACCCAGTACTTC.